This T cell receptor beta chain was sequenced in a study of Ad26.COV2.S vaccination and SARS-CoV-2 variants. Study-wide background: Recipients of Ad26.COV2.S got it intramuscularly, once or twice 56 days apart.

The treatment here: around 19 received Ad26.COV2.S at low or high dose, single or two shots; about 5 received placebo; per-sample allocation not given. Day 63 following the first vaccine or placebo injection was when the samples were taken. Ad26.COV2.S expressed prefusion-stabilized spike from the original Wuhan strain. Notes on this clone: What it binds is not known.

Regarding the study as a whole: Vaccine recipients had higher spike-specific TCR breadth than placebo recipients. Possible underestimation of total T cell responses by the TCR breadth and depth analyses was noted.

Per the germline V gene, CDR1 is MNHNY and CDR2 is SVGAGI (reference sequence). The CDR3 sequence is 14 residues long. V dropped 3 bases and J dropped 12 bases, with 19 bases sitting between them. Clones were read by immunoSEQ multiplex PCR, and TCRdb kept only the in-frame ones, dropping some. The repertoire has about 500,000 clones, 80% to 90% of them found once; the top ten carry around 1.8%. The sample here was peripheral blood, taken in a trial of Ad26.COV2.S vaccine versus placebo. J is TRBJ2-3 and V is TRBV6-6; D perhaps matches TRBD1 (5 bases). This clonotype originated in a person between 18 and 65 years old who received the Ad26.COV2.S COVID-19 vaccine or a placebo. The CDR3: CASSYDPVGAHQYF. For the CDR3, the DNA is TGTGCCAGCAGTTATGATCCTGTAGGGGCCCATCAGTATTTT.